One and the same sample provided the 2 T cell receptor beta chains below, sequenced in a study of regulatory T cells in long-lasting Graves disease. For TCR beta, libraries came from iRepertoire HTBI primers and Arm-PCR of CDR3 regions. MiXCR was run by TCRdb on the multiplex PCR reads, yielding one entry per CDR3 protein. The profile covers approximately 290,000 distinct CDR3 sequences, with more than 20% appearing a single time and more than 50% taken by the ten largest. Stated time point: persistent/refractory GD, antithyroid drugs over 5 years with positive TRAb. Researchers made the TCR library from RNA that was extracted from PBMCs. Sequencing was performed on peripheral blood mononuclear cells (PBMCs), taken when the disease was refractory, from a patient treated with antithyroid drugs. These receptors all stem from a female donor with Graves disease.

At least ten counts were recorded for this clonotype. The chain joins TRBV20-1 to TRBJ1-1, with TRBD1 matching 7 bases. This CDR3 has 11 amino acids. Germline V gene data show CDR1 as DFQATT and CDR2 as SNEGSKA (reference sequence). V dropped 5 bases and J dropped 7; count of bases not matched to a gene: 4. This CDR3 reads CSAASGGEAFF. The CDR3 DNA sequence: TGCAGTGCTGCATCAGGGGGTGAAGCTTTCTTT.

This clonotype occurred many times. The rearrangement joins TRBV27 to TRBJ2-7, with a weak D call TRBD1 (6 bases). Deletions cut 3 bases from V and 7 bases from J, with 7 bases between. Germline CDR1 and CDR2: MNHEY and SMNVEV (reference sequence). The CDR3 totals 11 residues. CDR3 nucleotides: TGTGCCAGCAGTTTGGGGGCTGAGCAGTACTTC. It specifies CASSLGAEQYF.